This TCR beta chain emerged from a study of shared T cell receptors in the human thymus. Sequencing was performed with immunoSEQ multiplex PCR; in TCRdb, only in-frame clones are kept and a portion is missing. Among 640,000 or so clones listed, around 87% were seen once. With 3 bases clipped from V and 3 bases from J, the junction kept 1 base outside the gene matches. CDR1 and CDR2 (germline): GTSNPN, SVGIG (reference sequence). CDR3 length: 13 residues. These data also featured in a second study, about human thymus T cells.

The V and J genes are TRBV30 and TRBJ2-7; 11 nucleotides agree with TRBD2. The sample comprised thymocytes. The receptor was derived from a boy in the first two years of life with a congenital heart defect. CDR3 bases: TGTGCCTGGAGACTAGCGGGGGTCTACGAGCAGTACTTC. Translated, it gives CAWRLAGVYEQYF.